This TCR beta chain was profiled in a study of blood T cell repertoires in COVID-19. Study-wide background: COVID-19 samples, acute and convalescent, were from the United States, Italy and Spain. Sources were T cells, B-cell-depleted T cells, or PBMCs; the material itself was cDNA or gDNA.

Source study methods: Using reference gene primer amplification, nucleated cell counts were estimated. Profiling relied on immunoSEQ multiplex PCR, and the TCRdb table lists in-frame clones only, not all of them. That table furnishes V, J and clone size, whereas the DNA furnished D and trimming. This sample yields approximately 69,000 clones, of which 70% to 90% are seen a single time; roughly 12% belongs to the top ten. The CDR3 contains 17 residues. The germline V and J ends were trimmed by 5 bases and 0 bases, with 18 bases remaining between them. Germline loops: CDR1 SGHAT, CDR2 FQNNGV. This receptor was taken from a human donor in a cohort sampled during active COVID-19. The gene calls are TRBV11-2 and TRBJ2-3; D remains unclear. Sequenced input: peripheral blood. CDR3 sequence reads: CASSPRHSIGSTDTQYF. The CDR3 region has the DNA TGTGCCAGCAGCCCAAGACACTCTATTGGTAGCACAGATACGCAGTATTTT. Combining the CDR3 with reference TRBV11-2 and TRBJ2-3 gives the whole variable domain EAGVAQSPRYKIIEKRQSVAFWCNPISGHATLYWYQQILGQGPKLLIQFQNNGVVDDSQLPKDRFSAERLKGVDSTLKIQPAKLEDSAVYLCASSPRHSIGSTDTQYFGPGTRLTVL.